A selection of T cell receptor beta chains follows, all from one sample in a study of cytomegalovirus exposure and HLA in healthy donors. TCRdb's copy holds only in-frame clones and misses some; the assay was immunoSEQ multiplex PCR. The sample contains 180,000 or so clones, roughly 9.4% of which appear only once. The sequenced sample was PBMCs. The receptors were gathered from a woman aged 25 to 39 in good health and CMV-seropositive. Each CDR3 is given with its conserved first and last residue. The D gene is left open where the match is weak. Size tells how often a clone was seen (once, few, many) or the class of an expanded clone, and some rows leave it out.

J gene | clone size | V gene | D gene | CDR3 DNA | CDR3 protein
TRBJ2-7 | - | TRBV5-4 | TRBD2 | TGTGCCAGCAGCCCTACTAGCGGGGGCGAGCAGTACTTC | CASSPTSGGEQYF
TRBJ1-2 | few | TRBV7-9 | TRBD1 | TGTGCCAGCAGCTTGTCAGGGGGCATCTATGGCTACACCTTC | CASSLSGGIYGYTF
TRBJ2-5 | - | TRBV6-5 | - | TGTGCCAGCAGTTACTCGAGGACTTTCAGCGAGACCCAGTACTTC | CASSYSRTFSETQYF
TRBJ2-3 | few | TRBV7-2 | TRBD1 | TGTGCCAGCAGCTCACACCGGCGGGACAGGGGGACAGATACGCAGTATTTT | CASSSHRRDRGTDTQYF
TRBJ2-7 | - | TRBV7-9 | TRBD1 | TGTGCCAGCAGCTTTGACCGGGACAGGGATGGGGAGCAGTACTTC | CASSFDRDRDGEQYF
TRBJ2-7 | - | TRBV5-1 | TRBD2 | TGCGCCAGCAAGGGACTAGCGGGAGTCGAGCAGTACTTC | CASKGLAGVEQYF
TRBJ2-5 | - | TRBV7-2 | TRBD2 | TGTGCCAGCAGCCTTAGCGGGAGCGGGGAGACCCAGTACTTC | CASSLSGSGETQYF
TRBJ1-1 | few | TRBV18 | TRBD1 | TGTGCCAGCTCTCCCGACAGGGGGGCTGAAGCTTTCTTT | CASSPDRGAEAFF
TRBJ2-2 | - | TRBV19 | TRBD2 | TGTGCCAGTATAGGGCTAGCGGCGGACGCTACGAACACCGGGGAGCTGTTTTTT | CASIGLAADATNTGELFF
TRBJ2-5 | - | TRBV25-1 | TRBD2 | TGTGCCAGCAGTGGATCTAGCGGGAGTTCAGAGACCCAGTACTTC | CASSGSSGSSETQYF
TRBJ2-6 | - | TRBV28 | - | TGTGCCAGCAGTTCGGTGAGCTCTGGGGCCAACGTCCTGACTTTC | CASSSVSSGANVLTF
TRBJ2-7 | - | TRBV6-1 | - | TGTGCCAGCATTTATAACACCTACGAGCAGTACTTC | CASIYNTYEQYF
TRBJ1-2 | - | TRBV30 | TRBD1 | TGTGCCTGCCCAACTTCGACGGGACAGTTTAACTATGGCTACACCTTC | CACPTSTGQFNYGYTF
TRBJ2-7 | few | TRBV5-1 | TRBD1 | TGCGCCAGCAGCTTGGCTCACGGGACAGATCCCTACGAGCAGTACTTC | CASSLAHGTDPYEQYF
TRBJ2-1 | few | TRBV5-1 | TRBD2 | TGCGCCAGCAGCGATCAGGGCGGGGGCAATGAGCAGTTCTTC | CASSDQGGGNEQFF
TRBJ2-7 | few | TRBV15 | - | TGTGCCACCAGTGGAGGGGGCAAGTACGAGCAGTACTTC | CATSGGGKYEQYF
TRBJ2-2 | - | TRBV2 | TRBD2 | TGTGCCAGCAGCTGGGGACTAGCGGGAGTTGGCGGGGAGCTGTTTTTT | CASSWGLAGVGGELFF
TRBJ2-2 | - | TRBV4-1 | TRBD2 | TGCGCCAGCAGCAGGGCGGGGGAGGGCCGCGGGGAGCTGTTTTTT | CASSRAGEGRGELFF
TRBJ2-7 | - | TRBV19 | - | TGTGCCAGTAGTGAGTCCGTCGTCTCCTACGAGCAGTACTTC | CASSESVVSYEQYF
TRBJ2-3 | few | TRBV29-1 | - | TGCAGCGCCCGATCCGTTGAGAATACGCAGTATTTT | CSARSVENTQYF
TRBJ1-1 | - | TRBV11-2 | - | TGTGCCAGCAGCCCGGAGATGGGGCGGAACACTGAAGCTTTCTTT | CASSPEMGRNTEAFF
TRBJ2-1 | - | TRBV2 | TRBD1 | TGTGCCAGCAGCCTGACAGGGGGTAGCTCCTACAATGAGCAGTTCTTC | CASSLTGGSSYNEQFF
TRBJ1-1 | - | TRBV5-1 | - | TGCGCCAGCAACAGGGATGGGAGCACTGAAGCTTTCTTT | CASNRDGSTEAFF
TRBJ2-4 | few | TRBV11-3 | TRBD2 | TGTGCCAGCAGCTTCTCTGGAGCGGGAGGGGAGAACATTCAGTACTTC | CASSFSGAGGENIQYF
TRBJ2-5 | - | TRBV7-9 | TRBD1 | TGTGCCAGCAGGGGACAGGCGAGCCAAGAGACCCAGTACTTC | CASRGQASQETQYF
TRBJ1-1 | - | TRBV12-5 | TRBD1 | TGTGCTAGTGGTCTAGACAGGGGTTGGGTGCCCACTGAAGCTTTCTTT | CASGLDRGWVPTEAFF
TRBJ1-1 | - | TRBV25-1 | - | TGTGCCAGCAGTGAATACGGGAACACTGAAGCTTTCTTT | CASSEYGNTEAFF
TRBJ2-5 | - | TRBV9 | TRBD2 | TGTGCCAGCAGCGTAGCGGGAGGGCAAGAGACCCAGTACTTC | CASSVAGGQETQYF
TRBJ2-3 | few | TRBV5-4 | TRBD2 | TGTGCCAGCAGCTTTCTCGGGACTAGGGGGACAGATACGCAGTATTTT | CASSFLGTRGTDTQYF
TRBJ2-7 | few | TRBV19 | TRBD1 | TGTGCCAGTAGTACATCAACCCAGGGGGCTAGTACATCCGAGCAGTACTTC | CASSTSTQGASTSEQYF
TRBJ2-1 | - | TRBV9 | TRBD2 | TGTGCCAGCAGCGTAGAACTAGCGGGGGCCTACAATGAGCAGTTCTTC | CASSVELAGAYNEQFF
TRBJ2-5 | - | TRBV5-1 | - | TGCGCCAGCAGCTTGTTTTCCAGAGGGGAGACCCAGTACTTC | CASSLFSRGETQYF
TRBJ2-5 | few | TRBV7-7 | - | TGTGCCAGCACCCATGAACGAGGGGAGACCCAGTACTTC | CASTHERGETQYF
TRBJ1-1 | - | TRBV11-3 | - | TGTGCCAGCAGCTCTCAGAGGAGCACTGAAGCTTTCTTT | CASSSQRSTEAFF
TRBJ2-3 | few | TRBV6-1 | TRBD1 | TGTGCCAGTACCGGGACAGGGGGAACAGATACGCAGTATTTT | CASTGTGGTDTQYF
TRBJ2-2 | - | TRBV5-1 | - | TGCGCCAGCAGCGGGCGGACAGTTCAGGGCACCGGGGAGCTGTTTTTT | CASSGRTVQGTGELFF
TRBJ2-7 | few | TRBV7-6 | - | TGTGCCAGCAGCCTATTCCAGGGGAACGAGCAGTACTTC | CASSLFQGNEQYF
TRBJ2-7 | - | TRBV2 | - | TGTGCCAGCAGTTATCTGGGGGGATCTCGGTACGAGCAGTACTTC | CASSYLGGSRYEQYF
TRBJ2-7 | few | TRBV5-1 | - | TGCGCCAGCAGCCTAGTTTCAGGGGGGTCCTACGAGCAGTACTTC | CASSLVSGGSYEQYF
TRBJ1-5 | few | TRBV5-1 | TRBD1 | TGCGCCAGCAGCTTGGGGTCAGGGGGCTTGGAGCAGCCCCAGCATTTT | CASSLGSGGLEQPQHF
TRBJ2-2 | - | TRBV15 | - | TGTGCCACCAGCAGTCTCCCCGTAAACACCGGGGAGCTGTTTTTT | CATSSLPVNTGELFF
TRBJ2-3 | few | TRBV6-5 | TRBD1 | TGTGCCAGCAGAAGGGACAGGGGGAGAGATACGCAGTATTTT | CASRRDRGRDTQYF
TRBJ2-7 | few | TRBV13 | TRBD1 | TGTGCCAGCAGCTTAGGACAGGGGGTTACCTACGAGCAGTACTTC | CASSLGQGVTYEQYF
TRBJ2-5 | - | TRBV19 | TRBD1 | TGTGCCAGTAGGTCCTTGGGACAGGGTCTAGAGACCCAGTACTTC | CASRSLGQGLETQYF